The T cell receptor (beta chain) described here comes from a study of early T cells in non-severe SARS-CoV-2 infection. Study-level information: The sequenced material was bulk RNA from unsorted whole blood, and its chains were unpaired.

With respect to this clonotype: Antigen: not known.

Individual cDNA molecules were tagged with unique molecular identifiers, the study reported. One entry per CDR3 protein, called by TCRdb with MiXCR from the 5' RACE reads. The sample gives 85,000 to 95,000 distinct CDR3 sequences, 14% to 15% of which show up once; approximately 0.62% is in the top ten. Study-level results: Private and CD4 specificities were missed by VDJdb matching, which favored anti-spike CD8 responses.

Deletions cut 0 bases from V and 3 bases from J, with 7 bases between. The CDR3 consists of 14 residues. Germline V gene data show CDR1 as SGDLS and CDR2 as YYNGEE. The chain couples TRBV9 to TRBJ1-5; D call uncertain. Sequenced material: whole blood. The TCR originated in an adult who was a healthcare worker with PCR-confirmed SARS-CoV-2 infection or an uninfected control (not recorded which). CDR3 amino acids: CASSVGQNNQPQHF. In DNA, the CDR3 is TGTGCCAGCAGCGTAGGCCAAAACAATCAGCCCCAGCATTTT.